This T cell receptor (beta chain) was sequenced during a study of control samples from healthy donors and cancer patients. Sequencing was performed with immunoSEQ multiplex PCR; in TCRdb, only in-frame clones are kept and a portion is missing. The sample records around 100,000 clones, more than 90% being singletons. V was cut by 6 bases and J by 6 bases, with 7 bases left in between. The germline V gene has CDR1 SGHRS and CDR2 YFSETQ. The CDR3 runs to 11 residues. The table lists this clone with a count of one. The J gene is TRBJ2-1, the V gene TRBV5-1; D uncertain. Input material: blood. The receptor's source is a human donor in good health. The donor label of this sample is uncertain. The CDR3 region has the DNA TGCGCCAGCACCCTGGGCAATGAGCAGTTCTTC. Translated: CASTLGNEQFF.